The text below deals with one T cell receptor beta chain. This sample is drawn from a study of blood T cells in healthy people across ages. Germline lookup yields CDR1 SNHLY and CDR2 FYNNEI. V lost 7 bases and J lost 2, with 16 bases in between. The CDR3 is made up of 15 amino acids. The authors ran a second PCR of roughly 6 to 12 cycles using a sample-barcoded 5' primer and a J-beta primer mix. MiXCR, run by TCRdb on the 5' RACE reads, gives a single entry per CDR3 protein. The table shows some 1.8 million distinct CDR3 sequences, with approximately 40% occurring only once. The gene calls are TRBV2 and TRBJ2-3; maybe TRBD2 (6 bases). Sequencing was performed on blood. This receptor was identified in a human donor in good health. The DNA of the CDR3 is TGTGCCAGCACAATATTGGGACTCGTCACAGATACGCAGTATTTT. Residues: CASTILGLVTDTQYF.